This passage covers 25 T cell receptor beta chains from one sample sequenced in a study of T cells in localized non-small cell lung cancer. The protocol was immunoSEQ multiplex PCR, while the TCRdb copy is restricted to in-frame clones and leaves out a portion. This sample yields roughly 38,000 clones, of which 70% to 90% are seen a single time; 4.5% to 6% belongs to the top ten. The source material was peripheral blood mononuclear cells, sampled before any cancer treatment. The receptors stem from a male donor older than 55 with stage II lung adenocarcinoma.

The genes are TRBV28 and TRBJ2-1, with 13 bases identical to TRBD2. The junction had 6 bases not matched to a gene; V was cut back by 4 bases and J by 9 bases. There are 15 residues in the CDR3. Germline V lookup: CDR1 MDHEN, CDR2 SYDVKM. The CDR3 DNA reads TGTGCCAGCAGTTCCCAAGGACTAGCGGGAGTTGAGCAGTTCTTC. Its translation is CASSSQGLAGVEQFF.

The rearrangement joins TRBV21-1 to TRBJ2-7; no DNA check was done on the table's D call, TRBD1. TRBV21-1 has pseudogene status. The CDR3 spans 16 residues. CDR3 residues: CASSKITGTTPYEQYF. CDR3 coding DNA: TGTGCCAGCAGTAAAATTACAGGAACTACCCCCTACGAGCAGTACTTC.

This chain links TRBV11-3 with TRBJ2-3; 7 bases match TRBD1. The germline gives CDR1 SGHNT, CDR2 YENEEA. Trimming took 5 bases from V and 4 from J; bases not matched to a gene: 6. This CDR3 is 14 amino acids long. The CDR3 loop reads CASSRQGWSDTQYF. DNA for the CDR3: TGTGCCAGCAGCCGACAGGGTTGGTCAGATACGCAGTATTTT.

V is TRBV28 and J is TRBJ2-6; TRBD1 is a possible D gene (6 bases). The CDR3 length is 15 residues. Trimming shortened V by 6 bases and J by 4 bases, and 13 bases separated the two germline ends. Germline V gene lookup returns CDR1 MDHEN and CDR2 SYDVKM. The CDR3 loop reads CASREQGTGANVLTF. CDR3 nucleotide sequence: TGTGCCAGCAGGGAACAGGGTACCGGGGCCAACGTCCTGACTTTC.

The V call is TRBV6-1, the J call TRBJ1-3, with no clear D. The germline V gene has CDR1 MNHNS and CDR2 SASEGT. The CDR3 sequence is 13 residues long. Trimming shortened V by 1 base and J by 8 bases, and 9 bases separated the two germline ends. CDR3 sequence: CASSEGPWDTIYF. CDR3 coding DNA: TGTGCCAGCAGTGAAGGCCCCTGGGACACCATATATTTT.

The chain couples TRBV18 to TRBJ2-2; D possibly corresponds to TRBD1 (6 bases). V lost 2 bases to trimming and J lost 4 bases, with 11 bases between them. This CDR3 has 15 residues. Germline V CDR1 and CDR2: KGHSH, LQKENI. This CDR3 reads CASSPWGQVTGELFF. The CDR3 DNA reads TGTGCCAGCTCACCATGGGGGCAGGTCACCGGGGAGCTGTTTTTT.

V and J are TRBV27 and TRBJ1-1; D remains unclear. The germline gives CDR1 MNHEY, CDR2 SMNVEV (reference sequence). The CDR3 consists of 15 residues. The V end was cut by 6 bases, the J end by 1 base, with 15 bases between. CDR3 loop: CASSSRGFENTEAFF. CDR3 DNA: TGTGCCAGCAGCTCCCGTGGATTCGAGAACACTGAAGCTTTCTTT.

CDR3 region: CASSLGPPQPGQSYEQYF. The CDR3, as DNA: TGCGCCAGCAGCTTGGGCCCCCCTCAACCGGGACAGTCTTACGAGCAGTACTTC. This chain links TRBV5-1 with TRBJ2-7; 7 positions match TRBD1. This CDR3 spans 18 amino acids. The ends lost 0 bases at V and 4 bases at J; junction bases unmatched: 16. Germline CDR1 SGHRS, CDR2 YFSETQ.

The V call is TRBV7-2, the J call TRBJ1-1; 9 bases fit TRBD1. Germline CDR1 is SGHTA and CDR2 is FQGNSA. V lost 5 bases, J lost 3 bases, and 7 bases stayed unmatched. This CDR3 spans 15 amino acids. The CDR3 sequence: CASSHRGRRDTEAFF. In DNA form, the CDR3 reads TGTGCCAGCAGCCACAGGGGGCGTAGGGACACTGAAGCTTTCTTT. The full variable domain, its missing parts supplied by reference TRBV7-2 and TRBJ1-1, is GAGVSQSPSNKVTEKGKDVELRCDPISGHTALYWYRQSLGQGLEFLIYFQGNSAPDKSGLPSDRFSAERTGGSVSTLTIQRTQQEDSAVYLCASSHRGRRDTEAFFGQGTRLTVV.

Details on this clone: One base away lies a much larger clone, so this may be a sequencing read error. The chain combines TRBV4-1 with TRBJ1-2, with a tentative D call TRBD1 (5 bases). V lost 1 base to trimming and J lost 5 bases, with 14 bases between them. Germline V gene data show CDR1 as MGHRA and CDR2 as YSYEKL. The CDR3 is 15 amino acids. This chain's CDR3 is CASSQGGADLYGYTF. The CDR3, as DNA: TGCGCCAGCAGCCAAGGGGGCGCTGACCTTTATGGCTACACCTTC.

The chain carries TRBV4-1 and TRBJ2-3, with a tentative D call TRBD1 (6 bases). The germline V and J ends were trimmed by 1 base and 2 bases, with 7 bases remaining between them. The CDR3 has 14 residues. Germline V gene sequence: CDR1 MGHRA, CDR2 YSYEKL. CDR3 loop: CASSQGQVTDTQYF. The CDR3 coding sequence is TGCGCCAGCAGCCAAGGACAGGTCACAGATACGCAGTATTTT.

The chain has TRBV18 and TRBJ2-7; possible D gene TRBD1, 5 bases. Per germline, CDR1 KGHSH and CDR2 LQKENI. V lost 1 base and J 4 bases, leaving 14 bases between the germline ends. This CDR3 spans 15 amino acids. The CDR3 nucleotides read TGTGCCAGCTCACCACGCCAGGGTGATCCATACGAGCAGTACTTC. Protein: CASSPRQGDPYEQYF.

This CDR3 reads CASSLGGGYTF. In nucleotides, the CDR3 is TGTGCCAGCTCCCTGGGGGGGGGCTACACCTTC. The chain has TRBV28 and TRBJ1-2, with D perhaps matching TRBD1 (5 bases). Deletions cut 8 bases from V and 8 bases from J, with 12 bases between. The CDR3 spans 11 residues. CDR1 MDHEN and CDR2 SYDVKM come from the germline V gene.

In this sample, this clone turned up a few times. CDR3: CASSLYSGSSYNEQFF. For the CDR3, the DNA is TGTGCCAGCAGCCTATATAGCGGGAGCTCCTACAATGAGCAGTTCTTC. The rearrangement links TRBV9 to TRBJ2-1; 9 nucleotides line up with TRBD2. Looked up from germline, CDR1 is SGDLS and CDR2 is YYNGEE. V dropped 4 bases and J dropped 0; count of bases not matched to a gene: 5. The CDR3 is made up of 16 amino acids.

The V call is TRBV6-1, the J call TRBJ2-2, with D perhaps matching TRBD2 (6 bases). The V gene lost 2 bases and the J gene lost 6 bases, with 13 bases spanning the gap. This CDR3 has 15 residues. Germline V lookup: CDR1 MNHNS, CDR2 SASEGT. The CDR3 DNA sequence: TGTGCCAGCAGTGAACAGGGAGGTATCGCCGGGGAGCTGTTTTTT. Protein product: CASSEQGGIAGELFF.

This clone has only one observation. The chain joins TRBV7-9 to TRBJ2-7, with 7 bases lining up with TRBD1. Unmatched junction bases numbered 11, after V lost 6 bases and J lost 6 bases. CDR1 SEHNR and CDR2 FQNEAQ come from the germline V gene (reference sequence). The CDR3 length is 14 residues. The CDR3: CASSIDRASGEQYF. CDR3 bases: TGTGCCAGCAGTATAGACAGGGCCTCGGGCGAGCAGTACTTC.

The count of this clone is one. The chain couples TRBV5-4 to TRBJ2-3, with 7 positions matching TRBD2. This CDR3 region has 12 residues. Looked up from germline, CDR1 is SGHNT and CDR2 is YYREEE (reference sequence). The CDR3 spells CAWAGEADTQYF. As DNA, the CDR3 is TGTGCGTGGGCGGGGGAAGCAGATACGCAGTATTTT. Full variable domain (remainder filled in from reference TRBV5-4 and TRBJ2-3): ETGVTQSPTHLIKTRGQQVTLRCSSQSGHNTVSWYQQALGQGPQFIFQYYREEENGRGNFPPRFSGLQFPNYSSELNVNALELDDSALYLCAWAGEADTQYFGPGTRLTVL.

The chain employs TRBV15 and TRBJ2-1; 9 bases agree with TRBD2. Germline loops: CDR1 LNHNV, CDR2 YYDKDF (reference sequence). The trim removed 2 bases at V and 6 bases at J, leaving 11 bases unmatched. The CDR3 is made up of 17 amino acids. The CDR3 DNA sequence: TGTGCCACCAGCAGATCGCGATATAGCGGGAGAGGCAATGAGCAGTTCTTC. Its translation is CATSRSRYSGRGNEQFF.

This clone was observed a single time. V gene TRBV5-1 combines with J gene TRBJ1-2, with a weak D call TRBD1 (5 bases). Germline V gene lookup returns CDR1 SGHRS and CDR2 YFSETQ. This CDR3 has 16 residues. Trimming cost V 5 bases and J 0 bases, with 17 bases left between them. Written as DNA, the CDR3 is TGCGCCAGCAGGAGGGGCGGCCTAATGTCTAACTATGGCTACACCTTC. Amino acids: CASRRGGLMSNYGYTF.

The rearrangement uses TRBV27 and TRBJ1-1; D perhaps matches TRBD1 (6 bases). Trimming pared 3 bases from V and 8 bases from J, leaving 10 bases between. The length of the CDR3 is 12 residues. The V gene's germline CDR1 is MNHEY and CDR2 SMNVEV (reference sequence). CDR3: CASSFWGGEAFF. Here the CDR3 DNA reads TGTGCCAGCAGTTTCTGGGGGGGCGAAGCTTTCTTT.

The V and J genes are TRBV19 and TRBJ2-3; D perhaps matches TRBD2 (6 bases). Trimming took 10 bases from V and 6 from J, leaving 17 bases between them. The CDR3 has 13 amino acids. Germline assignment: CDR1 LNHDA and CDR2 SQIVND (reference sequence). CDR3 sequence (DNA): TGTGCCATCGGCGGGGCACAACAGGATACGCAGTATTTT. The encoded protein is CAIGGAQQDTQYF.

This chain uses TRBV5-4 with TRBJ2-1; D is uncertain. Looked up from germline, CDR1 is SGHNT and CDR2 is YYREEE (reference sequence). The CDR3 is 16 residues long. V was trimmed by 0 bases and J by 1 base, leaving 11 bases between them. This CDR3 reads CASSLARLRSYNEQFF. CDR3 DNA: TGTGCCAGCAGCTTGGCCCGGTTGCGGTCCTACAATGAGCAGTTCTTC.

The rearrangement links TRBV28 to TRBJ1-3; D is ambiguous. V was pared by 8 bases and J by 0 bases, with 14 bases between. The CDR3 spans 15 residues. The germline gives CDR1 MDHEN, CDR2 SYDVKM. The CDR3 loop reads CASALGTYSGNTIYF. The CDR3 DNA reads as TGTGCCAGCGCGTTGGGCACCTACTCTGGAAACACCATATATTTT.

This chain links TRBV25-1 with TRBJ2-7; D remains unclear. Germline assignment: CDR1 MGHDK and CDR2 SYGVNS. The CDR3 loop spans 14 amino acids. Between the trimmed V and J ends, which lost 7 bases and 5 bases, there was a span of 18 bases. The CDR3 nucleotides read TGTGCCAGCAATGCCGGGCCGAGAGTCCACGAGCAGTACTTC. This sequence encodes CASNAGPRVHEQYF.

In the case of this clone: A clone one base away is much larger, so this may be a read error. The J gene is TRBJ1-1, the V gene TRBV7-3; D is uncertain. The germline CDR1 and CDR2 sequences are SGHTA and FQGTGA. V lost 3 bases to trimming and J lost 1 base, with 6 bases between them. The CDR3 length is 13 residues. The CDR3 nucleotides are TGTGCCAGCAGCTTGGCAGAGAACACTGAAGCTTTCTTT. This sequence encodes CASSLAENTEAFF. Filled out from reference TRBV7-3 and TRBJ1-1, the complete variable domain reads GAGVSQTPSNKVTEKGKYVELRCDPISGHTALYWYRQSLGQGPEFLIYFQGTGAADDSGLPNDRFFAVRPEGSVSTLKIQRTERGDSAVYLCASSLAENTEAFFGQGTRLTVV.